One sample yielded the 2 T cell receptor beta chains listed below, sequenced in a study of OX40 agonist ivuxolimab in advanced cancers. Data came from immunoSEQ multiplex PCR; TCRdb stores just in-frame clones and leaves some out. The sample has roughly 57,000 clones, approximately 79% seen once. Sample: CD4+ or CD8+ T cells sorted from blood, taken in a trial of the OX40 agonist ivuxolimab. Receptors were obtained from an adult with an advanced solid tumor such as melanoma, head and neck, liver or kidney cancer.

This clone was detected only a few times. The rearrangement links TRBV5-1 to TRBJ2-5; 8 bases align to TRBD1. The CDR3 contains 11 residues. V was clipped by 3 bases and J by 13 bases; unmatched bases: 5. Germline CDR1 is SGHRS and CDR2 is YFSETQ. In nucleotides, the CDR3 is TGCGCCAGCAGCTCGGGCGGGACAGGGTACTTC. This codes for CASSSGGTGYF. The full variable domain, its missing parts supplied by reference TRBV5-1 and TRBJ2-5, is KAGVTQTPRYLIKTRGQQVTLSCSPISGHRSVSWYQQTPGQGLQFLFEYFSETQRNKGNFPGRFSGRQFSNSRSEMNVSTLELGDSALYLCASSSGGTGYFGPGTRLLVL.

The V call is TRBV9, the J call TRBJ1-1; tentatively, D is TRBD1 (5 bases). CDR1 and CDR2 (germline): SGDLS, YYNGEE. Trimming took off 3 bases at V and 0 bases at J, with 9 bases between the two ends. This CDR3 is 14 amino acids long. The DNA of the CDR3 is TGTGCCAGCAGCGCAACAGGAATGAACACTGAAGCTTTCTTT. As protein: CASSATGMNTEAFF.